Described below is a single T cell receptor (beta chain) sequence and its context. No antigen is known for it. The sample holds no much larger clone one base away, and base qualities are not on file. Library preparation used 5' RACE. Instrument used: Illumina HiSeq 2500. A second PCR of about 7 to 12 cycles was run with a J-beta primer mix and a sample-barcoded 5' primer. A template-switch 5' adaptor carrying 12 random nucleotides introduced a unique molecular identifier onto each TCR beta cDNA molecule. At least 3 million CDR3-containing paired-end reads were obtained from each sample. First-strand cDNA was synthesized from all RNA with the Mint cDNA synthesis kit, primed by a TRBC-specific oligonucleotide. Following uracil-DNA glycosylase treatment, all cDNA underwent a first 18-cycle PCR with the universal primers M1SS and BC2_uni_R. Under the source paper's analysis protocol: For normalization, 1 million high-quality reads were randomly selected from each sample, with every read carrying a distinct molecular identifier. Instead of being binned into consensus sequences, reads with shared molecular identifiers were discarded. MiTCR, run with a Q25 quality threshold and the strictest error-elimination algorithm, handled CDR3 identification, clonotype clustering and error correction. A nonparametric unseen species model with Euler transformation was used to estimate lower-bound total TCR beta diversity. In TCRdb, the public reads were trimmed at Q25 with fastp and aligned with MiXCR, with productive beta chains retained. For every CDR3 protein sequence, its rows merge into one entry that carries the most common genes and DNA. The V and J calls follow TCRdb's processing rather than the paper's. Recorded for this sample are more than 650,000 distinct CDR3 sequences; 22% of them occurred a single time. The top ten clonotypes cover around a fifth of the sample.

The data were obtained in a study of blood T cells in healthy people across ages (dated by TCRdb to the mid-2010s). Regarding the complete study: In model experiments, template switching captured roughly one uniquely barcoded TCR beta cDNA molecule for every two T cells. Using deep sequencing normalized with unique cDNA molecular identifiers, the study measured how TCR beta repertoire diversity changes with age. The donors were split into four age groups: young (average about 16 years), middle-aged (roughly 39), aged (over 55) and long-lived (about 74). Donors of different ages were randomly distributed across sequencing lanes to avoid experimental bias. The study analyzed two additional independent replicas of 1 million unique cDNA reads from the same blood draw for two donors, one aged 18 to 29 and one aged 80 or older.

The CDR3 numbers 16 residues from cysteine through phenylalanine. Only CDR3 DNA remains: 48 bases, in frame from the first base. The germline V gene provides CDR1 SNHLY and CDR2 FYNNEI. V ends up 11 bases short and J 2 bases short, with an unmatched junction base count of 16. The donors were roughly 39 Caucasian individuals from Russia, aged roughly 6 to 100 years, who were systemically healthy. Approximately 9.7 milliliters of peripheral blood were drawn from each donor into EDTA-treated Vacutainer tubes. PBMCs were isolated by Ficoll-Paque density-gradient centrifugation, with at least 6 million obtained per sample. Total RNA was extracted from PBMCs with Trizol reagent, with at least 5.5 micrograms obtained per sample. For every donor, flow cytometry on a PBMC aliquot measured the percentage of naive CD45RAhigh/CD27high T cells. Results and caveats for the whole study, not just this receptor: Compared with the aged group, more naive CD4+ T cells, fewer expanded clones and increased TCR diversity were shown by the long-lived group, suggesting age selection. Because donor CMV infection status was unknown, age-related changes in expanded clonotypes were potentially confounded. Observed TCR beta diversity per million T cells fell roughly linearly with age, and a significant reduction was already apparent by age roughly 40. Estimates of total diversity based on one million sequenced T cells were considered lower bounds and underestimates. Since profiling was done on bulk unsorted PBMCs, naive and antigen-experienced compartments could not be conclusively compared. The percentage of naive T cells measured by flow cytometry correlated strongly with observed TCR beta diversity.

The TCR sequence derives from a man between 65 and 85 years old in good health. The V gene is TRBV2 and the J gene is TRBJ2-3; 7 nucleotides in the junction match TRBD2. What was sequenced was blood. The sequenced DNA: TGTGCCTGCTGGGGGAGGGGCGGAACATCCACAGATACGCAGTATTTT. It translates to CACWGRGGTSTDTQYF.